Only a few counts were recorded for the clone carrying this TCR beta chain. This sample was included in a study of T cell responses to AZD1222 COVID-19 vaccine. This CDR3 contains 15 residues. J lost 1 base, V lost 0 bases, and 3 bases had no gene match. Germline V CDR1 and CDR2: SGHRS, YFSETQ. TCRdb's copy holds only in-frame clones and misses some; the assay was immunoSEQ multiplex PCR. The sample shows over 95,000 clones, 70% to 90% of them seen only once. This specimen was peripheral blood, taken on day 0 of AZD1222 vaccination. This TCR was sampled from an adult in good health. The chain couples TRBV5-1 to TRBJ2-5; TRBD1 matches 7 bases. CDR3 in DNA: TGCGCCAGCAGCTTGGGGGGACAGTTCCAAGAGACCCAGTACTTC. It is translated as CASSLGGQFQETQYF.